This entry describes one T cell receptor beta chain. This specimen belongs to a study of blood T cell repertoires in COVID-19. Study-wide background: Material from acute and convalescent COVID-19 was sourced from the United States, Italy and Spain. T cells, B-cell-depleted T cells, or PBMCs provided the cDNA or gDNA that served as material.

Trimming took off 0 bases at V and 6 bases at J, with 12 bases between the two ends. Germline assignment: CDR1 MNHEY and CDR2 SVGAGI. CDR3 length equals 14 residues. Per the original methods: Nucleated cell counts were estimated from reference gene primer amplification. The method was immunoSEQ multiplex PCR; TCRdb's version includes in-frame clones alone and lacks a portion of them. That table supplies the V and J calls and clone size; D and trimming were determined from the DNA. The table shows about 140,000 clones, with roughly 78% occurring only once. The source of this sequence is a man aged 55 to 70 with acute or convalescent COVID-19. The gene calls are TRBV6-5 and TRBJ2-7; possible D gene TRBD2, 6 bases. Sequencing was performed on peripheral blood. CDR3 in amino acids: CASSYSAGGSEQYF. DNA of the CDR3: TGTGCCAGCAGTTACTCTGCTGGGGGGAGCGAGCAGTACTTC.